These T cell receptor beta chains were read from a single sample in a study of blood T cells in healthy people across ages. TCRdb re-derived calls from the 5' RACE reads in MiXCR, one entry per CDR3 protein. The data contain 700,000 to 850,000 distinct CDR3 sequences, 40% to 65% of them singletons. Material for sequencing was blood. Receptors were obtained from a man older than 75 in good health. Both conserved end residues are part of each CDR3. The D gene is left open where the match is weak. For some rows the clone size is stated as once, few or many, or as a class when expanded; others skip it.

.,TRBJ1-1,TRBV15,.,TGTGCCACCCGAGGATTGGGGAAGGCTGAAGCTTTCTTT,CATRGLGKAEAFF
TRBD1,TRBJ2-7,TRBV4-1,.,TGCGCCAGCAGCCTGATACAGGGGCTGGCCTACGAGCAGTACTTC,CASSLIQGLAYEQYF
.,TRBJ1-1,TRBV5-1,few,TGCGCCAGCAGCTTGGCCAGTCTTACTGAAGCTTTCTTT,CASSLASLTEAFF
TRBD2,TRBJ2-1,TRBV7-9,.,TGTGCCAGCAGCACTCCCCGGGGGGGCTCCTACAATGAGCAGTTCTTC,CASSTPRGGSYNEQFF
TRBD1,TRBJ1-5,TRBV7-9,.,TGTGCCAGCAGCCCGACAGGGGGATTGTACCAGCCCCAGCATTTT,CASSPTGGLYQPQHF
.,TRBJ2-1,TRBV25-1,.,TGTGCCAGCAGTCGGGTGGGCACCTACAATGAGCAGTTCTTC,CASSRVGTYNEQFF
.,TRBJ2-1,TRBV7-9,.,TGTGCCAGCAGCTTAGCGGGACGGGAAAGTAATGAGCAGTTCTTC,CASSLAGRESNEQFF
TRBD1,TRBJ2-4,TRBV20-1,.,TGCAGTGCTGCCCGACAGGGCCCTGGAGCCAAAAACATTCAGTACTTC,CSAARQGPGAKNIQYF
.,TRBJ2-3,TRBV10-3,.,TGTGCCATCAGCGACGACTTGGGACACACGTCATTGACCAAATACGCGTATTTT,CAISDDLGHTSLTKYAYF
.,TRBJ2-3,TRBV5-1,.,TGCGCCAGCAGCAGACGAGGACAGCGCACAGATACGCAGTATTTT,CASSRRGQRTDTQYF
TRBD1,TRBJ2-5,TRBV18,few,TGTGCCAGCTCACCCGTGACAGGGGGGCAAGAGACCCAGTACTTC,CASSPVTGGQETQYF
.,TRBJ1-1,TRBV5-6,once,TGTGCCAGCAGCCGGGAGGCAGTAAACACTGAAGCTTTCTTT,CASSREAVNTEAFF
.,TRBJ2-6,TRBV14,few,TGTGCCAGCAGCCCCCTATCCTCTGGGGCCAACGTCCTGACTTTC,CASSPLSSGANVLTF
TRBD2,TRBJ2-5,TRBV18,.,TGTGCCAGCAGTCCCCCAGCGGGAGGAGAGACCCAGTACTTC,CASSPPAGGETQYF
.,TRBJ1-2,TRBV29-1,.,TGCAGCGTTGAAGGAGGGAATGGCTACACCTTC,CSVEGGNGYTF
TRBD2,TRBJ2-5,TRBV15,.,TGTGCCACCAGCAGAGCCCGCGGGGGGAAGACCCAGTACTTC,CATSRARGGKTQYF
TRBD2,TRBJ2-2,TRBV5-6,few,TGTGCCAGCAGCTTGGGACTAGCGGGAAAAGTTAACACCGGGGAGCTGTTTTTT,CASSLGLAGKVNTGELFF
.,TRBJ1-1,TRBV20-1,.,TGCAGTGCTAGAGTGGTGAAGAACACTGAAGCTTTCTTT,CSARVVKNTEAFF
.,TRBJ2-1,TRBV20-1,.,TGCAGTGCTACCCCGGGGGCGCGGGGCAATGAGCAGTTCTTC,CSATPGARGNEQFF
TRBD2,TRBJ2-1,TRBV10-3,few,TGTGCCACCATTCCCCTACTAGCGGGATTGAGTGAGCAGTTCTTC,CATIPLLAGLSEQFF
.,TRBJ1-5,TRBV2,.,TGTGCCAGCAGAGAAACATATAGCAATCAGCCCCAGCATTTT,CASRETYSNQPQHF
.,TRBJ1-1,TRBV20-1,few,TGCAGTGCTAAAGGCGGAGAAGGAGCTTTCTTT,CSAKGGEGAFF
.,TRBJ1-2,TRBV20-1,.,TGCAGTGCCGTTGATGAACTCTATGGCTACACCTTC,CSAVDELYGYTF
TRBD1,TRBJ1-1,TRBV27,.,TGTGCCAGCAGTTTATTGGACAGGCCTAACACTGAAGCTTTCTTT,CASSLLDRPNTEAFF
.,TRBJ2-1,TRBV12-3/TRBV12-4,few,TGTGCCAGCAGTGGGAGTGAGCAGTTCTTC,CASSGSEQFF
TRBD1,TRBJ2-5,TRBV5-1,few,TGCGCCAGCAGCTTGGAGGGCAGGGGGTTGGAGACCCAGTACTTC,CASSLEGRGLETQYF
.,TRBJ2-7,TRBV3-1,.,TGTGCCAGCAGCCAAGCCGGAGCAATCTCCGAGCAGTACTTC,CASSQAGAISEQYF
.,TRBJ1-2,TRBV6-5,.,TGTGCCAGCAGTTCAAACCCCGGACGGGTAGGAGGCTACATCTTC,CASSSNPGRVGGYIF
.,TRBJ2-3,TRBV3-1,.,TGTGCCAGCAGCCAAGCGTTAGCGGTCCCAGATACGCAGTATTTT,CASSQALAVPDTQYF
TRBD1,TRBJ1-4,TRBV12-3/TRBV12-4,.,TGTGCCAGCAGTTTTCAGGGGGGAAGCCGTGAAAAACTGTTTTTT,CASSFQGGSREKLFF
.,TRBJ2-7,TRBV9,few,TGTGCCAGCAGCCCAGATTACAGAACCTACGAGCAGTACTTC,CASSPDYRTYEQYF
.,TRBJ2-1,TRBV7-2,.,TGTGCCAGCAGCTTAGGTCATACCAACAATGAGCAGTTCTTC,CASSLGHTNNEQFF
.,TRBJ2-1,TRBV2,.,TGTGCCAGCAGTCCACAGGTTAGCTCCTACAATGAGCAGTTCTTC,CASSPQVSSYNEQFF
TRBD1,TRBJ2-1,TRBV29-1,.,TGCAGCGGGGTTCAGGGGGTTATTGAGCAGTTCTTC,CSGVQGVIEQFF
TRBD1,TRBJ2-7,TRBV29-1,.,TGCAGCGTCGGGGGACAGGCCACCTACGAGCAGTACTTC,CSVGGQATYEQYF
TRBD2,TRBJ2-1,TRBV3-1,few,TGTGCCAGCAGCCAAGGAGCGGGAGGGCACAATGAGCAGTTCTTC,CASSQGAGGHNEQFF
.,TRBJ1-1,TRBV5-1,.,TGCGCCAGCAGCTTCCGGAGGGAGGGTGGCACTGAAGCTTTCTTT,CASSFRREGGTEAFF
TRBD2,TRBJ2-5,TRBV20-1,.,TGCAGTGCTAGTAGGGCGCGGGAGGTCGAGACCCAGTACTTC,CSASRAREVETQYF
.,TRBJ2-7,TRBV20-1,once,TGCAGTGCTAGAGAAGGGGCTGGACAATACGAGCAGTACTTC,CSAREGAGQYEQYF
.,TRBJ1-2,TRBV11-2,.,TGTGCCAGCAGCCCTAGGCCGCCAGGGGAGGGTTATGGCTACACCTTC,CASSPRPPGEGYGYTF
.,TRBJ2-7,TRBV3-1,.,TGTGCCAGCAGCCAAGGTAGTGTATCCTACGAGCAGTACTTC,CASSQGSVSYEQYF
TRBD2,TRBJ2-3,TRBV3-1,.,TGTGCCAGCAGCCATTGGATTGGGACTAGCGGAGATACGCAGTATTTT,CASSHWIGTSGDTQYF
.,TRBJ1-2,TRBV27,few,TGTGCCAGCAGAAGGTCGAGGGCTGGCTATGGCTACACCTTC,CASRRSRAGYGYTF
.,TRBJ2-6,TRBV10-2,.,TGCGCCAGCAACCGGGGAGGCTTCTCTGGGGCCAACGTCCTGACTTTC,CASNRGGFSGANVLTF
.,TRBJ1-2,TRBV9,.,TGTGCCAGCAGCCCGGGGACTCTCGAGGTTAGCTACACCTTC,CASSPGTLEVSYTF
.,TRBJ1-4,TRBV11-1,.,TGTGCCAGCAGCTTAGGGTTACTCTCTACACGGACAGATACCGATGCGGCTAATGAAAAACTGTTTTTT,CASSLGLLSTRTDTDAANEKLFF
.,TRBJ1-1,TRBV14,.,TGTGCCAGCAGCAAGGCAGTGAACGCTGAAGCTTTCTTT,CASSKAVNAEAFF
TRBD1,TRBJ2-3,TRBV20-1,.,TGCAGTGCCCAACGGGACAGTCGAAGCACAGATACGCAGTATTTT,CSAQRDSRSTDTQYF
.,TRBJ2-6,TRBV10-3,few,TGTGCCATCAGTGTAAGGGGAAACAGGGATCAAGCTGGGGCCAACGTCCTGACTTTC,CAISVRGNRDQAGANVLTF
.,TRBJ2-7,TRBV5-5,few,TGTGCCAGCAGCTTGGCCGCCGGAGTTGCCTACGAGCAGTACTTC,CASSLAAGVAYEQYF
TRBD2,TRBJ2-5,TRBV27,.,TGTGCCAGCAGTGCGGCGGGAGCCGGGGAGCAGTACTTC,CASSAAGAGEQYF
TRBD1,TRBJ2-3,TRBV29-1,.,TGCAGCGTTAGCCCCGGGACAGGGGGGAACAGATACGCGTATTTT,CSVSPGTGGNRYAYF
.,TRBJ2-7,TRBV21-1,.,TGTGCCAGCAGCACGGGACAGAGCCCCTACGAGCAGTACTTC,CASSTGQSPYEQYF
TRBD2,TRBJ2-7,TRBV9,.,TGTGCCAGCAGCGTAGCTCTTCCTCGCGGGAGCCTACTCTCCTACGAGCAGTACTTC,CASSVALPRGSLLSYEQYF
.,TRBJ2-5,TRBV3-1,few,TGTGCCAGCAGCCCGGGGACACCGATGGCGGGGCAGTACTTC,CASSPGTPMAGQYF
.,TRBJ2-1,TRBV20-1,.,TGCAGTGCCCGGTCCGGGACCAACCGAGGCAATGAGCAGTTCTTC,CSARSGTNRGNEQFF
.,TRBJ2-1,TRBV4-1,.,TGCGCCAGCAGCCAAGCTTTAACAGATCCCTACAATGAGCAGTTCTTC,CASSQALTDPYNEQFF
TRBD2,TRBJ2-7,TRBV6-4,.,TGTGCCAGCAGTGACTGGGGCAGGCAGCGGGAGTTGTACGAGCAGTACTTC,CASSDWGRQRELYEQYF